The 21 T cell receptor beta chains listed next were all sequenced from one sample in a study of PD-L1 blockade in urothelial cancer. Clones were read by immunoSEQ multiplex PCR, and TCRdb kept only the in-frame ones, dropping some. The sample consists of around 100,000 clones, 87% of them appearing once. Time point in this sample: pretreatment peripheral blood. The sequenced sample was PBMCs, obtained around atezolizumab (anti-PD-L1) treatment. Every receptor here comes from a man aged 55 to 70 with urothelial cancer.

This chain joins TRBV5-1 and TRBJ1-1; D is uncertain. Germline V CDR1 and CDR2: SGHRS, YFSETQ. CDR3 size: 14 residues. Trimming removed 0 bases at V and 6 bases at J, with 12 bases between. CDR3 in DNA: TGCGCCAGCAGCTTGGTACCGGCGGAGGCTGAAGCTTTCTTT. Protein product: CASSLVPAEAEAFF. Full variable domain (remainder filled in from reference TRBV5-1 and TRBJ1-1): KAGVTQTPRYLIKTRGQQVTLSCSPISGHRSVSWYQQTPGQGLQFLFEYFSETQRNKGNFPGRFSGRQFSNSRSEMNVSTLELGDSALYLCASSLVPAEAEAFFGQGTRLTVV.

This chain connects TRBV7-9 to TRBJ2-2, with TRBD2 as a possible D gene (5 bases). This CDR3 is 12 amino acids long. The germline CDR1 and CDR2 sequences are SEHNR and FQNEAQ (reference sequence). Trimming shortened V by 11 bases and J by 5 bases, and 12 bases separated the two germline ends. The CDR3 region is CAGSRGTGELFF. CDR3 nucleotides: TGTGCCGGCTCCCGCGGGACCGGGGAGCTGTTTTTT.

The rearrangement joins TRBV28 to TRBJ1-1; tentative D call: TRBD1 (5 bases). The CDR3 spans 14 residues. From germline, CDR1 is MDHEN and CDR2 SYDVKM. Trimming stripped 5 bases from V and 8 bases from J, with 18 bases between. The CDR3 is CASSTRGGWKEAFF. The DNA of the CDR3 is TGTGCCAGCAGTACCCGGGGGGGGTGGAAGGAAGCTTTCTTT.

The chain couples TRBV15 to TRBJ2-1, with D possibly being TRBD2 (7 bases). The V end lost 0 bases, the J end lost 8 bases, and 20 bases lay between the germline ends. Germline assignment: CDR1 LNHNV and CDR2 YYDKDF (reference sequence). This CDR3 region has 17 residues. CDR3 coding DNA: TGTGCCACCAGCAGAGATCAATCGGCGGGGGCGAGGGATGAGCAGTTCTTC. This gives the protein CATSRDQSAGARDEQFF.

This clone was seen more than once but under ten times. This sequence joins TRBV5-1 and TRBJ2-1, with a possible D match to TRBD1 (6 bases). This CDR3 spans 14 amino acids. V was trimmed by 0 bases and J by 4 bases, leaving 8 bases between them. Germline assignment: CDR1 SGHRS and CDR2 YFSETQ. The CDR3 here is CASSLGTAYNEQFF. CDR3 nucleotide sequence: TGCGCCAGCAGCTTGGGGACAGCATACAATGAGCAGTTCTTC.

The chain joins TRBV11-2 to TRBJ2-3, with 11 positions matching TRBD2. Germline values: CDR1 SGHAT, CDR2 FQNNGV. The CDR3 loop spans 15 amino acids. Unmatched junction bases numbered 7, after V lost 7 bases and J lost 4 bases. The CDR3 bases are TGTGCCAGCACCCGACTAGCGGGGTCGGCAGATACGCAGTATTTT. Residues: CASTRLAGSADTQYF.

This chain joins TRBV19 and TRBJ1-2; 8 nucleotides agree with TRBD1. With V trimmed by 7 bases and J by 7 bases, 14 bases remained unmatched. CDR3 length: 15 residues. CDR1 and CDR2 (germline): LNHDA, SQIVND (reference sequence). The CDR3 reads CASKDVGQGAGGYTF. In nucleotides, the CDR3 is TGTGCCAGTAAGGACGTAGGGCAGGGGGCTGGTGGCTACACCTTC. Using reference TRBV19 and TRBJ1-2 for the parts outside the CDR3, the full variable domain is DGGITQSPKYLFRKEGQNVTLSCEQNLNHDAMYWYRQDPGQGLRLIYYSQIVNDFQKGDIAEGYSVSREKKESFPLTVTSAQKNPTAFYLCASKDVGQGAGGYTFGSGTRLTVV.

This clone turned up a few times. CDR3 sequence: CASSQGLGFYEQYF. As DNA, the CDR3 is TGTGCCAGCAGCCAGGGACTAGGATTCTACGAGCAGTACTTC. This sequence joins TRBV4-2 and TRBJ2-7, with TRBD2 matching 8 bases. CDR1 LGHNA and CDR2 YNFKEQ come from the germline V gene. Losses at the gene ends were 3 bases for V and 3 bases for J; bases not matched to a gene: 4. The CDR3 spans 14 residues.

The CDR3 sequence is CASSESFGRGSYEQYF. The CDR3 nucleotides read TGTGCCAGCAGTGAATCATTCGGCAGGGGCTCCTACGAGCAGTACTTC. The chain recombines TRBV25-1 with TRBJ2-7; D is perhaps TRBD1 (6 bases). V lost 1 base, J lost 0 bases, and 13 bases lay in between. Germline CDR1 and CDR2: MGHDK and SYGVNS. This CDR3 is 16 amino acids long.

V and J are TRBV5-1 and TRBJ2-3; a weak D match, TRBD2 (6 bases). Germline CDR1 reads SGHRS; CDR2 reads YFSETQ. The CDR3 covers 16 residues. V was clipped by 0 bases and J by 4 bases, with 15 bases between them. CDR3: CASSLDVTGGADTQYF. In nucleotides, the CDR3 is TGCGCCAGCAGCTTGGACGTGACCGGAGGGGCAGATACGCAGTATTTT.

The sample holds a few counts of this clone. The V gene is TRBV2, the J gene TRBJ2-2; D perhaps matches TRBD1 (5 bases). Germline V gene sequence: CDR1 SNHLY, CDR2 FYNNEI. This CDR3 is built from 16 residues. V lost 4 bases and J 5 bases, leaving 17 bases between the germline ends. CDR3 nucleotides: TGTGCCAGCAGTGGACGACAGATCCCTAGTACCGGGGAGCTGTTTTTT. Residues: CASSGRQIPSTGELFF.

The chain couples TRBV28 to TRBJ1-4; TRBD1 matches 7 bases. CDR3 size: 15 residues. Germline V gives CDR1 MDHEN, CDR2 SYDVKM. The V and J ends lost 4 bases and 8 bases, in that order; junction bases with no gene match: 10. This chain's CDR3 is CASSSLTSGGEKLFF. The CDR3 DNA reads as TGTGCCAGCAGTTCACTCACGTCAGGGGGGGAAAAACTGTTTTTT.

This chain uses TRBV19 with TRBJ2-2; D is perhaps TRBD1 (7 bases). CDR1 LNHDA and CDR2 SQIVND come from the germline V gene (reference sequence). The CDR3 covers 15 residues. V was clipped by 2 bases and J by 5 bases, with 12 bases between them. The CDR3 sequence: CASSILQGRTGELFF. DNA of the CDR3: TGTGCCAGTAGTATATTACAGGGGAGGACCGGGGAGCTGTTTTTT.

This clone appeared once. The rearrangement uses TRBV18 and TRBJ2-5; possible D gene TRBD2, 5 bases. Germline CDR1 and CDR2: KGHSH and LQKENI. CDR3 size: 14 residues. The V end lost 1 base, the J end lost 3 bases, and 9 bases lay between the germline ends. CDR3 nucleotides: TGTGCCAGCTCACCACGTAAGGGAGAAGAGACCCAGTACTTC. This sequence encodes CASSPRKGEETQYF.

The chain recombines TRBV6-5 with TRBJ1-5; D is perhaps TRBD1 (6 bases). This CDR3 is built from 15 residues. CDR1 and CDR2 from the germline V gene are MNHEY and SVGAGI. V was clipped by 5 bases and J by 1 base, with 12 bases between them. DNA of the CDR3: TGTGCCAGCAGTCCAACAGGGATCAGCAATCAGCCCCAGCATTTT. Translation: CASSPTGISNQPQHF.

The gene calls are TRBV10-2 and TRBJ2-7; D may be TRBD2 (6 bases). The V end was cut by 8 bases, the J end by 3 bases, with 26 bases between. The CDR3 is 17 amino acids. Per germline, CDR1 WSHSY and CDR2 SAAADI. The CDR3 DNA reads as TGCGCCAGCTCAAGATGGGGGGAGGTGTCCCTCGGCTACGAGCAGTACTTC. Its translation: CASSRWGEVSLGYEQYF.

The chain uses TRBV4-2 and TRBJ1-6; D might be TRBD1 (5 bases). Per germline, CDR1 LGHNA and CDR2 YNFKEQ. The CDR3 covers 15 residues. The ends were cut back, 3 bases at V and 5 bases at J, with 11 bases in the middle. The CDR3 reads CASSQRGGDNSPLHF. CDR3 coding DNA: TGTGCCAGCAGCCAGCGTGGAGGGGATAATTCACCCCTCCACTTT.

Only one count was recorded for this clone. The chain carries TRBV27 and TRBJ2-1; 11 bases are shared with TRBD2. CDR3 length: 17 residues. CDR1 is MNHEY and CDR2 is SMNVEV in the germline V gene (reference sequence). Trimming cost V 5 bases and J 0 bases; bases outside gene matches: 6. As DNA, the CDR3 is TGTGCCAGCAGTACCACTAGCGGGGGCTACTCCTACAATGAGCAGTTCTTC. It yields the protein CASSTTSGGYSYNEQFF.

This CDR3 reads CASSPEAGNIGEQFF. DNA of the CDR3: TGTGCCAGCAGCCCGGAGGCGGGAAACATAGGTGAGCAGTTCTTC. V and J are TRBV5-8 and TRBJ2-1; perhaps TRBD2 as D (6 bases). The germline V gene encodes CDR1 SGHTS and CDR2 YDEGEE. With 4 bases removed from V and 9 bases from J, the gap between germline ends came to 20 bases. This CDR3 region has 15 residues. Supplemented by reference TRBV5-8 and TRBJ2-1, the full variable domain reads EAGVTQSPTHLIKTRGQQATLRCSPISGHTSVYWYQQALGLGLQFLLWYDEGEERNRGNFPPRFSGRQFPNYSSELNVNALELEDSALYLCASSPEAGNIGEQFFGPGTRLTVL.

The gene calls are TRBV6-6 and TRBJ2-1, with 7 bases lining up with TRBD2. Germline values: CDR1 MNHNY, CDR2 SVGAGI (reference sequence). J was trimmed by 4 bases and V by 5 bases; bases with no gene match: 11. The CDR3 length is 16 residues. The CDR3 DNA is TGTGCCAGCAGTGCCGGGGAGGGAACTTCATACAATGAGCAGTTCTTC. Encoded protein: CASSAGEGTSYNEQFF.

The CDR3 here is CASSIPPGQAGYEQYF. CDR3 in DNA: TGTGCCAGTAGTATCCCCCCGGGACAGGCGGGGTACGAGCAGTACTTC. The J gene is TRBJ2-7, the V gene TRBV19; 8 nucleotides line up with TRBD1. In germline, CDR1 is LNHDA, CDR2 SQIVND (reference sequence). CDR3 length: 16 residues. V dropped 3 bases and J dropped 4; count of bases not matched to a gene: 11.